What follows are 3 T cell receptor beta chains derived from one specimen sequenced in a study of T-cell reconstitution after alpha-beta-depleted transplantation in children. Unique molecular identifiers were incorporated during preparation of the TCRbeta library. MiXCR, run by TCRdb on the PCR reads, gives a single entry per CDR3 protein. The table includes roughly 490,000 distinct CDR3 sequences, approximately 10% detected once. The material sequenced was PBMCs, mostly from graft donor cells, taken 180 days after TCRalphabeta/CD19-depleted stem cell transplant. The receptors derive from a female patient between 2 and 10 years old who had a stem cell transplant for aplastic anemia, so the T cells may come from the graft donor.

This clonotype was observed a handful of times. The rearrangement links TRBV18 to TRBJ2-1; D possibly corresponds to TRBD2 (6 bases). Trimming took 3 bases from V and 2 from J, leaving 11 bases between them. This CDR3 comprises 15 residues. Germline assignment: CDR1 KGHSH and CDR2 LQKENI. The CDR3 loop reads CASSPEEGTYNEQFF. The CDR3 DNA follows: TGTGCCAGCTCACCCGAGGAGGGTACCTACAATGAGCAGTTCTTC.

A few counts support this clonotype. The chain links TRBV4-3 to TRBJ1-2, with no clear D. The CDR3 covers 19 residues. CDR1 LGHNA and CDR2 YSLEER come from the germline V gene. V lost 4 bases and J 2 bases, leaving 26 bases between the germline ends. DNA of the CDR3: TGCGCCAGCAGCCCCCAAAGGGTACCGCCGTTCTCTTCAAACTATGGCTACACCTTC. This sequence encodes CASSPQRVPPFSSNYGYTF.

This clonotype was picked up a small number of times. The V and J genes are TRBV7-2 and TRBJ1-6; tentative D call: TRBD1 (6 bases). V lost 1 base, J lost 6 bases, and 13 bases lay in between. The CDR3 length is 16 residues. The germline V gene encodes CDR1 SGHTA and CDR2 FQGNSA. The CDR3 here is CASSLVHRAANSPLHF. The CDR3 coding sequence is TGTGCCAGCAGCTTAGTTCACAGGGCGGCTAATTCACCCCTCCACTTT.